This T cell receptor (beta chain) comes out of a study of blood T cells in healthy people across ages. A second PCR of roughly 7 to 11 cycles used a sample-barcoded 5' primer and a J-beta primer mix. Via MiXCR, TCRdb re-called the 5' RACE reads, giving one row per CDR3 protein. The sample carries about 1.6 million distinct CDR3 sequences, approximately 32% recorded once. The germline gives CDR1 MGHRA, CDR2 YSYEKL. The CDR3 consists of 14 residues. Between the trimmed V and J ends, which lost 0 bases and 4 bases, there was a span of 9 bases. Drawn from each donor were approximately 9.2 milliliters of peripheral blood.

Source material: blood. The clonotype comes from a woman aged 30 to 39 in good health. This chain links TRBV4-1 with TRBJ2-5; unclear D gene. The CDR3: CASSQDSIGETQYF. For the CDR3, the DNA is TGCGCCAGCAGCCAAGATTCCATAGGAGAGACCCAGTACTTC.